Each of the 25 T cell receptor beta chains below was sequenced from the same sample in a study of blood T cell repertoires in COVID-19. TCRdb's table, derived via immunoSEQ multiplex PCR, lists solely in-frame clones and lacks some. The sample contains 450,000 to 500,000 clones, 70% to 90% of which appear only once. What was sequenced was peripheral blood. Receptors were obtained from a human donor in a cohort sampled during active COVID-19.

V usage is TRBV4-3 and J usage is TRBJ2-7, with D tentatively TRBD2 (6 bases). The V and J ends lost 0 bases and 4 bases respectively, with 16 bases between them. The CDR3 extends over 16 amino acids. CDR1 LGHNA and CDR2 YSLEER come from the germline V gene. CDR3 sequence reads: CASSQENGDSPYEQYF. CDR3 nucleotide sequence: TGCGCCAGCAGCCAAGAAAATGGGGACTCCCCTTACGAGCAGTACTTC.

This rearrangement joins TRBV5-1 to TRBJ2-1, with D possibly matching TRBD2 (6 bases). This CDR3 region has 20 residues. Trimming cost V 1 base and J 5 bases, with 28 bases left between them. Germline V gives CDR1 SGHRS, CDR2 YFSETQ. CDR3 protein: CASSLRSGRNVGSSHNEQFF. The CDR3 region has the DNA TGCGCCAGCAGCTTGAGGTCAGGGAGGAATGTCGGGTCTAGCCACAATGAGCAGTTCTTC.

The CDR3 region is CASSITGTGTSEQYF. CDR3 DNA sequence: TGTGCCAGTAGTATAACCGGGACAGGGACAAGCGAGCAGTACTTC. V gene TRBV19 combines with J gene TRBJ2-7; 9 bases are a match to TRBD1. Looked up from germline, CDR1 is LNHDA and CDR2 is SQIVND (reference sequence). The junction had 8 bases not matched to a gene; V was cut back by 2 bases and J by 6 bases. The CDR3 has 15 residues.

The CDR3 loop is CASSRGQGTSTDTQYF. CDR3 coding DNA: TGCGCCAGCAGCCGCGGACAGGGCACTAGCACAGATACGCAGTATTTT. V gene TRBV4-1 combines with J gene TRBJ2-3; 8 bases align to TRBD1. Trimming cost V 4 bases and J 0 bases; bases outside gene matches: 6. Looked up from germline, CDR1 is MGHRA and CDR2 is YSYEKL. The CDR3 consists of 16 residues.

V is TRBV28 and J is TRBJ2-7; 7 positions match TRBD1. CDR3 length: 14 residues. V was clipped by 5 bases and J by 2 bases; unmatched bases: 6. Germline CDR1 reads MDHEN; CDR2 reads SYDVKM. In DNA, the CDR3 is TGTGCCAGCAGTGCCGGGACAGCGGCCTACGAGCAGTACTTC. Amino acids: CASSAGTAAYEQYF.

The CDR3 bases are TGTGCCATCAGTGAACAACTAGCGAGCACAGATACGCAGTATTTT. The encoded protein is CAISEQLASTDTQYF. This chain links TRBV10-3 with TRBJ2-3, with 7 nucleotides matching TRBD2. The CDR3 runs to 15 residues. V shed 3 bases and J 0 bases; nucleotides not matched to a gene: 3. CDR1 and CDR2 from the germline V gene are ENHRY and SYGVKD.

This chain uses TRBV9 with TRBJ2-7, with TRBD1 matching 11 bases. V shed 3 bases and J 4 bases; nucleotides not matched to a gene: 9. Germline lookup yields CDR1 SGDLS and CDR2 YYNGEE. This CDR3 spans 16 amino acids. The CDR3 DNA sequence: TGTGCCAGCAGCGCCCTATGGGGACAGGGGGGATACGAGCAGTACTTC. Its protein product is CASSALWGQGGYEQYF.

V usage is TRBV4-3 and J usage is TRBJ1-1; no reliable D call. The CDR3 totals 15 residues. In germline, CDR1 is LGHNA, CDR2 YSLEER. V lost 0 bases and J 3 bases, leaving 11 bases between the germline ends. CDR3 loop: CASSQDTAGDTEAFF. The DNA for the CDR3 is TGCGCCAGCAGCCAAGATACAGCCGGGGACACTGAAGCTTTCTTT.

This chain connects TRBV15 to TRBJ2-1; perhaps TRBD2 as D (5 bases). Trimming took 1 base from V and 6 from J, leaving 16 bases between them. The germline CDR1 and CDR2 sequences are LNHNV and YYDKDF (reference sequence). CDR3 length equals 16 residues. In nucleotides, the CDR3 is TGTGCCACCAGCAGAGGGACTGTCGACAAGCCCAATGAGCAGTTCTTC. Translated, it gives CATSRGTVDKPNEQFF. The whole variable domain, remainder taken from reference TRBV15 and TRBJ2-1, is DAMVIQNPRYQVTQFGKPVTLSCSQTLNHNVMYWYQQKSSQAPKLLFHYYDKDFNNEADTPDNFQSRRPNTSFCFLDIRSPGLGDTAMYLCATSRGTVDKPNEQFFGPGTRLTVL.

The chain joins TRBV7-2 to TRBJ1-2; D gene ambiguous. Trimming stripped 2 bases from V and 7 bases from J, with 11 bases between. The CDR3 is made up of 13 amino acids. Germline V gives CDR1 SGHTA, CDR2 FQGNSA. CDR3 sequence reads: CASSLIYVAGYTF. CDR3 DNA: TGTGCCAGCAGCTTAATCTATGTTGCTGGCTACACCTTC. Complete variable domain (other parts from reference TRBV7-2 and TRBJ1-2): GAGVSQSPSNKVTEKGKDVELRCDPISGHTALYWYRQSLGQGLEFLIYFQGNSAPDKSGLPSDRFSAERTGGSVSTLTIQRTQQEDSAVYLCASSLIYVAGYTFGSGTRLTVV.

This sequence joins TRBV5-1 and TRBJ2-3; maybe TRBD2 (6 bases). V was cut by 4 bases and J by 1 base, with 16 bases left in between. Per the germline V gene, CDR1 is SGHRS and CDR2 is YFSETQ. The CDR3 has 16 amino acids. The CDR3 loop reads CASSKGLQERTDTQYF. Here the CDR3 DNA reads TGCGCCAGCAGCAAGGGACTCCAGGAACGCACAGATACGCAGTATTTT.

This chain connects TRBV29-1 to TRBJ2-7, with D maybe TRBD2 (7 bases). V lost 6 bases, J lost 7 bases, and 16 bases lay in between. CDR1 and CDR2 (germline): SQVTM, ANQGSEA. The CDR3 covers 12 residues. The CDR3 loop reads CSVLRGRGEQYF. CDR3 in DNA: TGCAGCGTACTAAGGGGGAGGGGTGAGCAGTACTTC.

The V call is TRBV28, the J call TRBJ1-4, with D unresolved. Per the germline V gene, CDR1 is MDHEN and CDR2 is SYDVKM. V was pared by 3 bases and J by 8 bases, with 16 bases between. The CDR3 runs 15 residues. The CDR3 loop reads CASSFVGLPREKLFF. CDR3 sequence (DNA): TGTGCCAGCAGTTTTGTGGGCTTGCCTCGAGAAAAACTGTTTTTT.

The V call is TRBV10-2, the J call TRBJ2-1, with D perhaps matching TRBD2 (6 bases). Germline CDR1 reads WSHSY; CDR2 reads SAAADI. CDR3 length equals 15 residues. With 5 bases removed from V and 7 bases from J, the gap between germline ends came to 18 bases. The CDR3 protein is CASSIGTPPRNEQFF. CDR3 bases: TGCGCCAGCAGTATCGGGACTCCTCCTAGGAATGAGCAGTTCTTC.

This clone was detected a few times. The sample has other DNA sequences that encode this CDR3 too. The CDR3 DNA reads as TGTGCCAGCAGCTTAGGACAGAACACTGAAGCTTTCTTT. Encoded protein: CASSLGQNTEAFF. J is TRBJ1-1 and V is TRBV7-3; a weak D match, TRBD1 (5 bases). Per the germline V gene, CDR1 is SGHTA and CDR2 is FQGTGA. V was cut by 2 bases and J by 1 base, with 5 bases left in between. This CDR3 is built from 13 residues. Full variable domain (outside the CDR3, taken from reference TRBV7-3 and TRBJ1-1): GAGVSQTPSNKVTEKGKYVELRCDPISGHTALYWYRQSLGQGPEFLIYFQGTGAADDSGLPNDRFFAVRPEGSVSTLKIQRTERGDSAVYLCASSLGQNTEAFFGQGTRLTVV.

In this sample, this clone turned up a few times. The V gene is TRBV30, the J gene TRBJ2-3, with D perhaps matching TRBD2 (5 bases). There are 17 residues in the CDR3. Trimming cost V 2 bases and J 2 bases, with 20 bases left between them. Germline CDR1 and CDR2: GTSNPN and SVGIG (reference sequence). Written as DNA, the CDR3 is TGTGCCTGGAGTTCTCCTAGCCTGGACGTGTTCACAGATACGCAGTATTTT. Protein: CAWSSPSLDVFTDTQYF.

Worth noting for this clone: One junction end does not reproduce the germline sequence, and a read error may be involved. The V gene is TRBV19, the J gene TRBJ2-7, with 11 bases identical to TRBD1. The CDR3 spans 15 residues. Germline CDR1 is LNHDA and CDR2 is SQIVND (reference sequence). The CDR3 DNA reads as TGTGCCAGCAGTAGGCGGGACAGGGGGGCCTACGAGCAGTACTTC. Its translation: CASSRRDRGAYEQYF.

The chain recombines TRBV24-1 with TRBJ2-2; no clear D. This CDR3 comprises 15 residues. The V gene lost 0 bases and the J gene lost 5 bases, with 9 bases spanning the gap. CDR1 is KGHDR and CDR2 is SFDVKD in the germline V gene. CDR3 amino acids: CATSDLGPETGELFF. For the CDR3, the DNA is TGTGCCACCAGTGATTTGGGGCCTGAAACCGGGGAGCTGTTTTTT.

V gene TRBV19 combines with J gene TRBJ1-1; 10 bases are a match to TRBD1. The junction had 8 bases not matched to a gene; V was cut back by 6 bases and J by 4 bases. The germline V gene encodes CDR1 LNHDA and CDR2 SQIVND (reference sequence). The CDR3 is made up of 15 amino acids. The CDR3 spells CASSLDRGATTEAFF. Here the CDR3 DNA reads TGTGCCAGTAGCCTGGACAGGGGGGCGACCACTGAAGCTTTCTTT.

V is TRBV7-9 and J is TRBJ2-1; 8 bases fit TRBD2. V gave up 2 bases and J gave up 4 bases; unmatched junction bases: 1. Germline lookup yields CDR1 SEHNR and CDR2 FQNEAQ (reference sequence). The CDR3 runs to 14 residues. The CDR3 here is CASSLTSGYNEQFF. The CDR3 region has the DNA TGTGCCAGCAGCTTAACTAGCGGTTACAATGAGCAGTTCTTC.

This clone was recorded a few times. This sequence joins TRBV27 and TRBJ2-3, with 7 bases matching TRBD2. CDR3 length: 15 residues. Germline assignment: CDR1 MNHEY and CDR2 SMNVEV (reference sequence). V shed 2 bases and J 4 bases; nucleotides not matched to a gene: 6. The CDR3 sequence: CASSLAGVMADTQYF. The CDR3 DNA is TGTGCCAGCAGTTTAGCGGGAGTTATGGCAGATACGCAGTATTTT.

The chain is built from TRBV9 and TRBJ1-1, with D perhaps TRBD1 (5 bases). Germline-derived CDR1 and CDR2 are SGDLS and YYNGEE. This CDR3 has 15 residues. The V gene lost 3 bases and the J gene lost 4 bases, with 16 bases spanning the gap. The CDR3 region is CASSGSGDLSTEAFF. The CDR3 nucleotides read TGTGCCAGCAGCGGAAGCGGGGACTTGAGCACTGAAGCTTTCTTT.

The V and J genes are TRBV7-3 and TRBJ2-2; weak D call: TRBD2 (6 bases). Germline lookup yields CDR1 SGHTA and CDR2 FQGTGA. Trimming stripped 0 bases from V and 6 bases from J, with 8 bases between. This CDR3 has 14 residues. The CDR3 region has the DNA TGTGCCAGCAGCTTAACCCTAGCGCCCGGGGAGCTGTTTTTT. Translating gives CASSLTLAPGELFF.

As to this clone: Additional DNA sequences in this sample encode the identical CDR3. The V and J genes are TRBV10-1 and TRBJ1-1, with 8 positions matching TRBD1. Trimming at V came to 6 bases and at J to 2 bases, leaving 5 bases not matched to a gene. The CDR3 extends over 14 amino acids. From germline, CDR1 is WNHNN and CDR2 SYGVQD (reference sequence). CDR3: CASSRGQGNTEAFF. In DNA, the CDR3 is TGCGCCAGCAGCCGAGGACAGGGAAACACTGAAGCTTTCTTT.

The chain has TRBV28 and TRBJ1-4; D might be TRBD1 (6 bases). CDR3 size: 15 residues. The germline V gene has CDR1 MDHEN and CDR2 SYDVKM. Trimming pared 5 bases from V and 7 bases from J, leaving 17 bases between. The CDR3 sequence: CASSLTLGGPEKLFF. The DNA of the CDR3 is TGTGCCAGCAGTCTTACGCTAGGGGGACCTGAAAAACTGTTTTTT.